This note documents a single TCR beta chain sequence. Its antigen is unknown. PCR used 60 Vbeta primers and 13 Jbeta primers. Data came from immunoSEQ multiplex PCR; TCRdb stores just in-frame clones and leaves some out. The top ten hold more than 0.5% of the sample, which has 150,000 to 200,000 clones, roughly 80% seen once. The data derive from a study of cytomegalovirus exposure and HLA in healthy donors. Overall study findings and caveats: CMV serostatus was the sole immune exposure information available. An observed cluster of highly shared sequence variants was recorded as a likely sequencing artifact.

The CDR3 covers 15 residues. V gave up 1 base and J gave up 6 bases, with 16 bases separating them. Germline V gene data show CDR1 as LGHNA and CDR2 as YNFKEQ. The chain employs TRBV4-2 and TRBJ2-7; D is ambiguous. Sequencing was done on a sample of PBMCs. This TCR was recovered from a woman between 45 and 60 years old in good health and CMV-seronegative. Here the CDR3 reads CASSQVGVGVVEQYF. In DNA, the CDR3 is TGTGCCAGCAGCCAAGTTGGAGTAGGAGTGGTCGAGCAGTACTTC.